The 8 T cell receptor beta chains presented below share a single source sample, sequenced in a study of tumor-infiltrating lymphocytes in glioblastoma multiforme. TCRB libraries came from RNA via three nested multiplex PCR rounds. TCRdb re-called the multiplex PCR reads with MiXCR, one entry per CDR3 protein. The sample has roughly 9,600 distinct CDR3 sequences, approximately 70% seen once. Input material: brain tumor tissue. The source of these receptors is a male donor with glioblastoma.

In its sample, this clonotype was seen a few times. The chain carries TRBV20-1 and TRBJ1-5; a weak D match, TRBD1 (5 bases). V lost 6 bases and J 2 bases, leaving 17 bases between the germline ends. From germline, CDR1 is DFQATT and CDR2 SNEGSKA (reference sequence). The CDR3 is 15 residues long. The CDR3 sequence is CSAEPRVEGNQPQHF. The CDR3 nucleotides read TGCAGTGCAGAACCCAGGGTAGAGGGCAATCAGCCCCAGCATTTT.

To note about this clonotype: Lacking the conserved final phenylalanine or tryptophan, this CDR3 likely reflects a read error. The chain recombines TRBV11-1 with TRBJ2-1; TRBD2 is a possible D gene (5 bases). This CDR3 region has 12 residues. The germline CDR1 and CDR2 sequences are SGHAT and FQDESV (reference sequence). DNA of the CDR3: TGCGCCAGCAGCTTAGCGCGTATGAGGCAGTTCTCC. Encoded protein: CASSLARMRQFS.

This clonotype was observed a few times. V usage is TRBV29-1 and J usage is TRBJ2-1, with a tentative D call TRBD2 (6 bases). Germline assignment: CDR1 SQVTM and CDR2 ANQGSEA. Trimming pared 2 bases from V and 9 bases from J, leaving 17 bases between. The CDR3 has 14 amino acids. The CDR3 coding sequence is TGCAGCGTTGAACGAAACTGGCAGGGAGGTGAGCAGTTCTTC. This codes for CSVERNWQGGEQFF.

The chain employs TRBV11-2 and TRBJ1-5; D is undetermined. Per germline, CDR1 SGHAT and CDR2 FQNNGV. The V gene lost 5 bases and the J gene lost 0 bases, with 8 bases spanning the gap. This CDR3 is 14 amino acids long. This CDR3 reads CASSIQNSNQPQHF. The DNA for the CDR3 is TGTGCCAGCAGCATACAGAATAGCAATCAGCCCCAGCATTTT.

The rearrangement links TRBV10-3 to TRBJ2-7; 8 positions agree with TRBD1. This CDR3 has 11 amino acids. The J segment lost 11 bases and the V segment lost 0 bases, leaving 0 bases of the junction unmatched. Per germline, CDR1 ENHRY and CDR2 SYGVKD. The CDR3 loop reads CAISESGQEYF. In DNA form, the CDR3 reads TGTGCCATCAGTGAGTCGGGACAGGAGTACTTC.

J is TRBJ1-2 and V is TRBV4-1; tentative D call: TRBD1 (5 bases). There are 14 residues in the CDR3. Trimming took 0 bases from V and 7 from J, leaving 12 bases between them. CDR1 is MGHRA and CDR2 is YSYEKL in the germline V gene. CDR3 loop: CASSQDISGAGYTF. DNA for the CDR3: TGCGCCAGCAGCCAAGATATAAGCGGGGCTGGCTACACCTTC.

This clonotype turned up a few times. This sequence joins TRBV20-1 and TRBJ2-2, with D hard to call. The CDR3 length is 14 residues. Germline CDR1 is DFQATT and CDR2 is SNEGSKA (reference sequence). The V gene lost 6 bases and the J gene lost 4 bases, with 15 bases spanning the gap. As DNA, the CDR3 is TGCAGTGCCAGCAGGCACTTGATCACCGGGGAGCTGTTTTTT. It yields the protein CSASRHLITGELFF.

This clonotype was detected ten times or more. The chain couples TRBV11-3 to TRBJ2-5; 9 bases line up with TRBD2. V lost 5 bases and J lost 4; bases outside the gene matches: 5. This CDR3 has 14 residues. Germline V CDR1 and CDR2: SGHNT, YENEEA. CDR3 DNA: TGTGCCAGCAGCCGCGGGAGGGCCTCAGAGACCCAGTACTTC. It translates to CASSRGRASETQYF.